The entry below describes one T cell receptor beta chain. No antigen is known for it. cDNA libraries for TRB were generated by 5' RACE incorporating UMI labels. TCRdb re-called the 5' RACE reads, yielding one record per CDR3 amino acid sequence without DNA. There are 85,000 to 130,000 distinct CDR3 sequences in the sample, with 0.3% to 0.4% held by the top ten. This sample stems from a study of CXCR3-negative and CXCR3-positive naive CD8 T cells. Notes on the study in general: Relative to CXCR3-negative naive cells, CXCR3-positive naive cells had more hydrophobic TRB CDR3s.

Sequencing was carried out using naive CXCR3+ CD8+ T cells from blood. Specified subset: CD45RO-CCR7+CD27+CD95- naive CD8+ T cells expressing CXCR3 (TNR3+). This clonotype was obtained from a human donor in good health. Some clones in this sample may be carry-over from other donors' samples.

Here the CDR3 reads CATSSTAMNTEAFF. The rearrangement uses TRBV15 and TRBJ1-1. The CDR3 has 14 amino acids. Looked up from germline, CDR1 is LNHNV and CDR2 is YYDKDF (reference sequence).